These 20 T cell receptor beta chains originate from one sample sequenced in a study of Graves' ophthalmopathy and Graves' hyperthyroidism. As the template, RNA transcripts were used to amplify TCR beta CDR3 regions. An opening RT-PCR round employed HTBI primers and preceded a second-round multiplex PCR. Each CDR3 protein gets one entry after TCRdb re-called the multiplex PCR reads with MiXCR. The sample lists hundreds of thousands of distinct CDR3 sequences, 22% occurring once. Source material: peripheral blood. The receptors here all came from a woman aged 18 to 35 with stable Graves' hyperthyroidism. Some clones in this sample may be carry-over from other donors' samples.

J is TRBJ1-1 and V is TRBV4-1; 8 bases map to TRBD1. There are 13 residues in the CDR3. Trimming cost V 6 bases and J 5 bases; bases outside gene matches: 5. CDR1 is MGHRA and CDR2 is YSYEKL in the germline V gene. The CDR3 coding sequence is TGCGCCAGCAGGAGACAGGGGAAAACTGAAGCTTTCTTT. This translates into CASRRQGKTEAFF.

This clonotype was counted at least ten times. The chain links TRBV3-1 to TRBJ1-1, with 8 bases fitting TRBD1. The CDR3 is made up of 12 amino acids. Trimming at V came to 5 bases and at J to 7 bases, leaving 3 bases not matched to a gene. Per germline, CDR1 LGHDT and CDR2 YNNKEL (reference sequence). In nucleotides, the CDR3 is TGTGCCAGCAGCACCGACAGGGGTGAAGCTTTCTTT. Residues: CASSTDRGEAFF.

This clonotype was observed many times. The chain couples TRBV20-1 to TRBJ1-5; D is ambiguous. The germline gives CDR1 DFQATT, CDR2 SNEGSKA (reference sequence). This CDR3 region has 15 residues. The ends were cut back, 0 bases at V and 4 bases at J, with 13 bases in the middle. The DNA for the CDR3 is TGCAGTGCTAGAGAAGGGCAGGATAGTAATCAGCCCCAGCATTTT. Translation gives CSAREGQDSNQPQHF.

This clonotype has a count of ten or more. The V gene is TRBV6-1, the J gene TRBJ1-2; D gene ambiguous. The CDR3 is made up of 13 amino acids. Germline assignment: CDR1 MNHNS and CDR2 SASEGT. V dropped 2 bases and J dropped 7 bases, with 11 bases sitting between them. Written as DNA, the CDR3 is TGTGCCAGCAGTGAATTAGTTCGCGCTGGCTACACCTTC. As protein: CASSELVRAGYTF.

There are a few counts of this clonotype. The V call is TRBV20-1, the J call TRBJ2-5; 9 nucleotides match TRBD2. Germline V gives CDR1 DFQATT, CDR2 SNEGSKA (reference sequence). CDR3 length: 12 amino acids. The J segment lost 5 bases and the V segment lost 3 bases, leaving 1 base of the junction unmatched. CDR3 bases: TGCAGTGCTAGTCTAGCGGGGGAGACCCAGTACTTC. This sequence encodes CSASLAGETQYF.

The V gene is TRBV5-1, the J gene TRBJ2-5; unclear D gene. CDR3 length equals 14 residues. CDR1 and CDR2 (germline): SGHRS, YFSETQ. V was trimmed by 2 bases and J by 5 bases, leaving 13 bases between them. CDR3 in amino acids: CASSLGTPRETQYF. In nucleotides, the CDR3 is TGCGCCAGCAGCTTAGGCACCCCCCGGGAGACCCAGTACTTC.

The genes are TRBV6-1 and TRBJ1-6; possible D gene TRBD1, 6 bases. CDR3 length: 14 amino acids. Deletions cut 6 bases from V and 13 bases from J, with 19 bases between. Germline V gives CDR1 MNHNS, CDR2 SASEGT. Here the CDR3 DNA reads TGTGCCAGCAGCTCGGACGACTCAGGGGACCCCCTCCACTTT. As protein: CASSSDDSGDPLHF.

This clonotype appeared many times. The chain carries TRBV5-1 and TRBJ1-1, with TRBD1 as a possible D gene (6 bases). Trimming took 2 bases from V and 3 from J, leaving 14 bases between them. The CDR3 loop spans 15 amino acids. Germline-derived CDR1 and CDR2 are SGHRS and YFSETQ. The CDR3 DNA sequence: TGCGCCAGCAGCTTCCGGGGGCGATTGGACACTGAAGCTTTCTTT. Translation gives CASSFRGRLDTEAFF.

This clonotype was seen repeatedly, ten times or more. This chain joins TRBV6-5 and TRBJ1-1; D is perhaps TRBD1 (5 bases). Germline lookup yields CDR1 MNHEY and CDR2 SVGAGI. The CDR3 contains 15 residues. V was cut by 7 bases and J by 6 bases, with 21 bases left in between. The CDR3 DNA reads as TGTGCCAGCACCATTCCTGACGGTCGGGGGGCTGAAGCTTTCTTT. It codes for CASTIPDGRGAEAFF.

This clonotype was recorded a few times. A junction end diverges from the germline sequence, so it may reflect a read error. The V call is TRBV7-2, the J call TRBJ2-4; the D gene is possibly TRBD1 (6 bases). Germline V gene lookup returns CDR1 SGHTA and CDR2 FQGNSA. The CDR3 is 15 amino acids. CDR3 residues: CASSSQTGPKNIKYF. The CDR3 DNA is TGTGCCAGCAGCTCACAGACAGGACCGAAAAACATTAAGTACTTC.

This clonotype was recorded at least ten times. CDR3 in amino acids: CASSARHGAGDGYTF. CDR3 sequence (DNA): TGTGCCAGCAGTGCCAGACATGGCGCGGGCGATGGCTACACCTTC. V and J are TRBV6-1 and TRBJ1-2; D unclear. The CDR3 covers 15 residues. Trimming took off 4 bases at V and 6 bases at J, with 18 bases between the two ends. Germline CDR1 is MNHNS and CDR2 is SASEGT.

The chain couples TRBV5-1 to TRBJ2-7; D is ambiguous. CDR1 SGHRS and CDR2 YFSETQ come from the germline V gene. The CDR3 consists of 14 residues. The V end was cut by 0 bases, the J end by 1 base, with 8 bases between. The CDR3, as DNA: TGCGCCAGCAGCTTGGTTAAGGGATCCTACGAGCAGTACTTC. It specifies CASSLVKGSYEQYF. Filled out from reference TRBV5-1 and TRBJ2-7, the complete variable domain reads KAGVTQTPRYLIKTRGQQVTLSCSPISGHRSVSWYQQTPGQGLQFLFEYFSETQRNKGNFPGRFSGRQFSNSRSEMNVSTLELGDSALYLCASSLVKGSYEQYFGPGTRLTVT.

The gene calls are TRBV6-1 and TRBJ2-5, with D possibly being TRBD2 (6 bases). The CDR3 is 14 residues long. V was pared by 2 bases and J by 9 bases, with 16 bases between. Per germline, CDR1 MNHNS and CDR2 SASEGT. Here the CDR3 reads CASSESSEGASQYF. The CDR3 DNA sequence: TGTGCCAGCAGTGAATCTTCGGAGGGAGCGTCCCAGTACTTC.

This clonotype came up many times. This chain connects TRBV12-3 or TRBV12-4 to TRBJ2-5, with D perhaps given as TRBD1 or TRBD2 (5 bases each). The CDR3 consists of 14 residues. Between the trimmed V and J ends, which lost 5 bases and 6 bases, there was a span of 16 bases. The CDR3 here is CASSRDLQSQTQYF. CDR3 coding DNA: TGTGCCAGCAGTCGGGACCTACAGAGTCAGACCCAGTACTTC.

In this sample, this clonotype turned up many times. The rearrangement uses TRBV6-1 and TRBJ2-5; a weak D match, TRBD1 (6 bases). The CDR3 length is 16 residues. Per germline, CDR1 MNHNS and CDR2 SASEGT. With 7 bases removed from V and 5 bases from J, the gap between germline ends came to 23 bases. In DNA, the CDR3 is TGTGCCAGCATTCGATCTTCCCCCAGGGGCCCGGAGACCCAGTACTTC. Protein product: CASIRSSPRGPETQYF.

This clonotype was counted many times. J is TRBJ1-5 and V is TRBV28; 8 bases fit TRBD1. The germline gives CDR1 MDHEN, CDR2 SYDVKM. The CDR3 is made up of 15 amino acids. The V segment lost 5 bases and the J segment 6 bases; nucleotides outside the gene matches: 9. The CDR3 sequence: CASSPRTGRSQPQHF. Written as DNA, the CDR3 is TGTGCCAGCAGTCCCCGGACAGGGAGGAGTCAGCCCCAGCATTTT.

This clonotype was observed many times. The rearrangement joins TRBV6-1 to TRBJ2-7; 10 positions agree with TRBD1. CDR1 and CDR2 from the germline V gene are MNHNS and SASEGT. This CDR3 region has 14 residues. V was pared by 3 bases and J by 6 bases, with 5 bases of the junction left unmatched. CDR3 DNA: TGTGCCAGCAGTGACCCGGGACAGGGGAGCGAGCAGTACTTC. This encodes CASSDPGQGSEQYF.

V and J are TRBV11-2 and TRBJ2-5; TRBD1 aligns across 8 bases. With V trimmed by 7 bases and J by 2 bases, 6 bases remained unmatched. This CDR3 has 14 amino acids. Germline V gene lookup returns CDR1 SGHAT and CDR2 FQNNGV. CDR3 DNA sequence: TGTGCCAGCAACCCCGGGACAGGTCAAGAGACCCAGTACTTC. Residues: CASNPGTGQETQYF.

This chain connects TRBV15 to TRBJ2-6, with D maybe TRBD1 (6 bases). V dropped 5 bases and J dropped 2 bases, with 10 bases sitting between them. CDR1 is LNHNV, CDR2 YYDKDF, per germline (reference sequence). CDR3 length: 15 residues. This CDR3 reads CATSVGGTGANVLTF. CDR3 nucleotides: TGTGCCACCAGCGTAGGGGGTACTGGGGCCAACGTCCTGACTTTC.

The chain is built from TRBV10-1 and TRBJ2-2; 15 bases align to TRBD2. V gave up 6 bases and J gave up 6 bases; unmatched junction bases: 5. Germline V gene sequence: CDR1 WNHNN, CDR2 SYGVQD (reference sequence). The CDR3 extends over 16 amino acids. This CDR3 reads CASSPGTSGGPGELFF. The CDR3 DNA follows: TGCGCCAGCAGCCCCGGGACTAGCGGGGGGCCCGGGGAGCTGTTTTTT.